These T cell receptor beta chains were read from a single sample in a study of cytomegalovirus exposure and HLA in healthy donors. Profiled with immunoSEQ multiplex PCR; TCRdb holds only in-frame clones, not every one. Its table records tens of thousands of clones. Sequencing input: PBMCs. The source is a male donor in good health and CMV-seronegative. Both conserved end residues are part of each CDR3. The order of the fields is D gene, CDR3 length, J gene, V gene, CDR3 protein, CDR3 DNA. A D gene is named only where the DNA matches it firmly.

NA 14 TRBJ2-1 TRBV4-1 CASSPHSRENEQFF TGCGCCAGCAGCCCACACTCCAGGGAAAATGAGCAGTTCTTC
NA 13 TRBJ1-2 TRBV11-2 CASSLDLNYGYTF TGTGCCAGCAGCTTAGATTTAAACTATGGCTACACCTTC
NA 13 TRBJ1-1 TRBV30 CACPDSLNTEAFF TGTGCCTGTCCCGACAGCCTGAACACTGAAGCTTTCTTT
TRBD2 14 TRBJ2-3 TRBV9 CASSVSGSPDTQYF TGTGCCAGCAGCGTTAGCGGGAGCCCAGATACGCAGTATTTT
NA 12 TRBJ2-7 TRBV2 CASRGDSYEQYF TGTGCCAGCAGAGGGGACTCCTACGAGCAGTACTTC
NA 10 TRBJ1-5 TRBV15 CASLRGAITF TGTGCCAGTCTCCGCGGGGCAATAACTTTT
NA 15 TRBJ1-2 TRBV5-1 CASSLTSVANYGYTF TGCGCCAGCAGCTTAACGAGTGTAGCTAACTATGGCTACACCTTC
NA 14 TRBJ1-5 TRBV19 CASSDLRARQPQHF TGTGCCAGTAGTGATTTGAGAGCCCGACAGCCCCAGCATTTT
NA 17 TRBJ1-4 TRBV18 CASSPQGPKSTNEKLFF TGTGCCAGCTCGCCCCAGGGCCCGAAGTCTACTAATGAAAAACTGTTTTTT
TRBD1 13 TRBJ1-2 TRBV5-4 CASSLWDRDGYTF TGTGCCAGCAGCTTGTGGGACAGGGATGGCTACACCTTC
NA 12 TRBJ2-7 TRBV30 CAWKRQAYEQYF TGTGCCTGGAAGAGACAGGCCTACGAGCAGTACTTC
TRBD2 14 TRBJ2-5 TRBV7-9 CASSSLAGKETQYF TGTGCCAGCAGCTCGTTAGCGGGAAAAGAGACCCAGTACTTC
TRBD1 15 TRBJ2-2 TRBV19 CASSTNRGWTGELFF TGTGCCAGTAGTACAAACAGGGGTTGGACCGGGGAGCTGTTTTTT
NA 13 TRBJ1-3 TRBV18 CASSQDSGNTIYF TGTGCCAGCTCACAGGACAGTGGAAACACCATATATTTT
NA 13 TRBJ1-2 TRBV6-6 CASSPQETYGYTF TGTGCCAGCAGTCCACAGGAAACCTATGGCTACACCTTC
NA 15 TRBJ2-7 TRBV5-6 CASRRGAVMAGEQYF TGTGCCAGCCGGCGTGGGGCGGTAATGGCTGGGGAGCAGTACTTC
TRBD1 16 TRBJ1-1 TRBV28 CASSSWDRTRNTEAFF TGTGCCAGCAGTTCATGGGACAGGACAAGAAACACTGAAGCTTTCTTT
TRBD1 17 TRBJ1-5 TRBV19 CASSRTGGRDDNQPQHF TGTGCCAGTAGTCGGACAGGCGGGCGTGACGACAATCAGCCCCAGCATTTT
NA 13 TRBJ2-3 TRBV7-3 CASSLSHGDTQYF TGTGCCAGCAGCTTAAGCCACGGGGATACGCAGTATTTT
NA 14 TRBJ1-1 TRBV4-1 CASSQTGMNTEAFF TGCGCCAGCAGCCAAACAGGGATGAACACTGAAGCTTTCTTT
NA 13 TRBJ2-7 TRBV5-1 CASSPRAGGEQYF TGCGCCAGCAGCCCGAGGGCAGGTGGCGAGCAGTACTTC
NA 14 TRBJ2-3 TRBV6-1 CASSPGDRTDTQYF TGTGCCTCCTCACCCGGAGACCGCACAGATACGCAGTATTTT
TRBD2 17 TRBJ2-3 TRBV7-8 CASSLGLGGREGDTQYF TGTGCCAGCAGCTTAGGTCTAGGCGGGAGAGAGGGAGATACGCAGTATTTT
TRBD2 13 TRBJ2-5 TRBV6-1 CASRTSGSETQYF TGTGCCAGCCGGACTAGCGGGAGTGAGACCCAGTACTTC
NA 13 TRBJ1-1 TRBV6-5 CASSYSRETEAFF TGTGCCAGCAGTTACTCGAGAGAAACTGAAGCTTTCTTT
TRBD2 15 TRBJ2-5 TRBV6-1 CASSGSGLAGETQYF TGTGCCAGCAGCGGGTCGGGACTAGCGGGAGAGACCCAGTACTTC
TRBD1 15 TRBJ2-7 TRBV30 CAWSPGTGLGDEQYF TGTGCCTGGAGTCCGGGGACAGGGCTCGGTGACGAGCAGTACTTC
TRBD1 17 TRBJ2-1 TRBV11-2 CASSYPPGQGVRGEQFF TGTGCCAGCAGTTACCCCCCGGGACAGGGAGTACGAGGTGAGCAGTTCTTC
NA 14 TRBJ1-6 TRBV19 CASSMGGNNSPLHF TGTGCCAGTAGTATGGGCGGGAATAATTCACCCCTCCACTTT
TRBD2 15 TRBJ2-7 TRBV6-1 CASSGRTSGTYEQYF TGTGCCAGCAGTGGAAGGACTAGCGGGACTTACGAGCAGTACTTC
NA 13 TRBJ1-1 TRBV13 CASSSMTDTEAFF TGTGCCAGCAGCTCTATGACAGACACTGAAGCTTTCTTT
TRBD2 18 TRBJ2-2 TRBV7-9 CASSFPLAGVSNTGELFF TGTGCCAGCAGCTTTCCTCTAGCGGGAGTGTCGAACACCGGGGAGCTGTTTTTT
NA 11 TRBJ1-1 TRBV30 CAWRFRAEAFF TGTGCCTGGAGGTTTCGGGCTGAAGCTTTCTTT
TRBD1 14 TRBJ1-1 TRBV10-3 CAIRATGMNTEAFF TGTGCCATCCGGGCGACAGGGATGAACACTGAAGCTTTCTTT
TRBD1 12 TRBJ1-4 TRBV30 CAFTGVGEKLFF TGTGCCTTTACAGGGGTAGGGGAAAAACTGTTTTTT
NA 15 TRBJ1-1 TRBV2 CASSEGTRRNTEAFF TGTGCCAGCAGTGAAGGGACACGGCGGAACACTGAAGCTTTCTTT
TRBD2 13 TRBJ2-2 TRBV19 CASSIRGAGELFF TGTGCCAGTAGTATACGGGGGGCCGGGGAGCTGTTTTTT
NA 10 TRBJ2-7 TRBV29-1 CSVLSDEQYF TGCAGCGTTCTCAGTGACGAGCAGTACTTC
NA 14 TRBJ1-1 TRBV30 CAWSYEGGDTEAFF TGTGCCTGGAGCTATGAGGGGGGGGACACTGAAGCTTTCTTT
NA 15 TRBJ2-7 TRBV7-6 CASSFSTGTQYEQYF TGTGCCAGCAGCTTTAGTACCGGGACTCAATACGAGCAGTACTTC
NA 16 TRBJ2-3 TRBV15 CATSRSQRASTDTQYF TGTGCCACCAGCAGAAGTCAGCGGGCAAGCACAGATACGCAGTATTTT
TRBD1 15 TRBJ1-5 TRBV19 CASSIFGTGSQPQHF TGTGCCAGTAGTATTTTCGGGACAGGGAGTCAGCCCCAGCATTTT
NA 17 TRBJ1-1 TRBV5-1 CASSFRQVGLMNTEAFF TGCGCCAGCAGCTTTCGACAGGTCGGGTTGATGAACACTGAAGCTTTCTTT
TRBD2 13 TRBJ2-5 TRBV9 CASAGTTEETQYF TGTGCCAGCGCGGGGACTACCGAAGAGACCCAGTACTTC
TRBD1 15 TRBJ2-2 TRBV28 CASSLSRQGDGELFF TGTGCCAGCAGTTTAAGTCGACAGGGCGACGGGGAGCTGTTTTTT
NA 16 TRBJ2-2 TRBV5-1 CASSLTSQGWAGELFF TGCGCCAGCAGCTTGACCTCCCAGGGATGGGCCGGGGAGCTGTTTTTT
TRBD1 17 TRBJ2-1 TRBV29-1 CSALDRGLRTPYNEQFF TGCAGCGCCTTAGACAGGGGCCTCCGTACGCCGTACAATGAGCAGTTCTTC
NA 12 TRBJ2-1 TRBV28 CASSSSANEQFF TGTGCCAGCAGTTCTAGCGCTAATGAGCAGTTCTTC
TRBD2 17 TRBJ2-1 TRBV27 CASSSGGASGSWNEQFF TGTGCCAGCAGTTCTGGGGGGGCTAGCGGGAGTTGGAATGAGCAGTTCTTC